This T cell receptor delta chain appears in the sequencing data of a study of γδ T cells in repeated Plasmodium falciparum infection. TCRdb re-called the multiplex PCR reads via CATT. The sample holds 55,000 to 70,000 delta-chain clones, about 1.5% seen once. Only a few counts were recorded for this clone. A read error is the likely source, as a far larger clone sits one nucleotide away. Additional DNA sequences in this sample encode the identical CDR3. Sequenced sample: gamma-delta T cells from blood. This clonotype was sampled from a pool of human donors (malaria-infected and uninfected, not separated).

CDR3 sequence: CALGEMNTGGYAVRYTDKLIF. The CDR3 nucleotides read TGTGCTCTTGGGGAGATGAACACCGGGGGATACGCAGTAAGGTACACCGATAAACTCATCTTT. The chain has TRDV1 and TRDJ1; the match to TRDD3 covers 10 bases. The CDR3 has 21 amino acids. Germline V gene data show CDR1 as TSWWSYY and CDR2 as QGS. Losses at the gene ends were 3 bases for V and 0 bases for J; bases not matched to a gene: 19.